This TCR beta chain appears in the sequencing data of a study of neurological immune-mediated disorders. Study information: The study included 34 multiple sclerosis patients, approximately 30 relapsing-remitting and 3 secondary progressive.

This clonotype was observed many times. What it binds is not known. The authors made cDNA by 5'RACE with 10-nucleotide random UMIs. Each CDR3 protein gets one entry after TCRdb re-called the 5' RACE reads with MiXCR. Among 65,000 to 85,000 distinct CDR3 sequences listed, approximately 3.4% were seen once. Regarding the study as a whole: HTLV-1-associated myelopathy had the most TCR clonal expansion, while multiple sclerosis had the least, a level that fell below healthy controls.

Trimming took 3 bases from V and 9 from J, leaving 14 bases between them. Germline V lookup: CDR1 DFQATT, CDR2 SNEGSKA (reference sequence). The CDR3 is made up of 13 amino acids. V usage is TRBV20-1 and J usage is TRBJ2-2; possibly TRBD2 for D (5 bases). What was sequenced was PBMCs. The TCR was taken from a woman aged 50 to 60 with multiple sclerosis. The CDR3 bases are TGCAGTGCTAGGAGGGCCCTAGACAGGGAGCTGTTTTTT. Protein product: CSARRALDRELFF.